This T cell receptor (beta chain) was profiled in a study of blood T cell repertoires in COVID-19. At the level of the study: Sources were T cells, B-cell-depleted T cells, or PBMCs; the material itself was cDNA or gDNA.

The authors' processing: Estimation of nucleated cell counts was performed using reference gene primer amplification. Assay: immunoSEQ multiplex PCR; the TCRdb copy retains only in-frame clones and omits some. The V and J calls and clone size come from that table; D and trimming were worked out from the DNA. The data show 150,000 to 200,000 clones, less than 85% seen once. The CDR3 covers 13 residues. From germline, CDR1 is GTSNPN and CDR2 SVGIG (reference sequence). The ends lost 5 bases at V and 5 bases at J; junction bases unmatched: 8. This clone was counted between two and nine times. Assignments of participants to cohorts depended upon their own reported clinical history.

Sequencing input: PBMCs or T cells enriched from blood (not recorded which). The chain links TRBV30 to TRBJ1-1, with 7 bases fitting TRBD1. The origin of this receptor is a man between 60 and 75 years old who had recovered from COVID-19. The DNA of the CDR3 is TGTGCCTGGTCGCCCAACAGGGGAACTGAAGCTTTCTTT. It codes for CAWSPNRGTEAFF.